This T cell receptor (beta chain) was identified in a study of cytomegalovirus exposure and HLA in healthy donors. Study details: The roughly 120 validation repertoires, a later analysis reported, used the same platform as the 550 to 700 repertoires from the first cohort.

Sequencing used immunoSEQ multiplex PCR; TCRdb keeps in-frame clones, though not all of them. The table lists 85,000 to 90,000 clones, 96% of them singletons. Germline V CDR1 and CDR2: MNHNY, SVGAGI (reference sequence). V shed 2 bases, J shed 2 bases, and the junction held 0 bases outside the gene matches. CDR3 size: 14 residues. This chain connects TRBV6-6 to TRBJ1-5, with TRBD1 matching 7 bases. The material sequenced was PBMCs. The sequence came from a man between 18 and 35 years old in good health and CMV-seronegative. The chain's CDR3 is CASSYGQGNQPQHF. The CDR3 DNA reads TGTGCCAGCAGTTACGGACAGGGCAATCAGCCCCAGCATTTT.